The T cell receptor beta chain described here comes from a study of early stage breast cancer tumors. Study summary: About 70% of the 16 invasive tumors were ER+, PR+ and HER2-. The study, taken as a whole, reports: Compared with adjacent normal breast, tumors showed approximately 2.5-fold denser, more clonal T cells.

The trim removed 0 bases at V and 7 bases at J, leaving 4 bases unmatched. CDR3 size: 14 residues. Per germline, CDR1 SGHRS and CDR2 YFSETQ. Each sample had two DNA replicates, roughly 0.5 ug blood or roughly 1.4 ug tissue. The protocol was immunoSEQ multiplex PCR, while the TCRdb copy is restricted to in-frame clones and leaves out a portion. The table lists about 24,000 clones, about two thirds of them singletons. This clone has only a few counts. What it binds is unknown. About 18-55 mg of tumor tissue was diced per sample. The clonotype was recovered from a person in their sixties with breast cancer. Sequenced input: breast tumor tissue. This sequence joins TRBV5-1 and TRBJ1-5; 7 positions agree with TRBD1. CDR3: CASSLDDRVQPQHF. DNA for the CDR3: TGCGCCAGCAGCTTGGACGACAGGGTCCAGCCCCAGCATTTT.